The 31 T cell receptor beta chains listed next were all sequenced from one sample in a study of blood T cell repertoires in COVID-19. Sequenced by immunoSEQ multiplex PCR; TCRdb stores in-frame clones only, minus some. This sample yields about 210,000 clones, of which approximately 85% are seen a single time; approximately 2.3% belongs to the top ten. The sample taken for sequencing was peripheral blood. The receptor set was obtained from a woman aged 70 to 79 with COVID-19, enrolled during active disease.

This chain connects TRBV6-1 to TRBJ1-2; D is possibly TRBD1 (6 bases). The CDR3 spans 14 residues. From germline, CDR1 is MNHNS and CDR2 SASEGT. Trimming removed 3 bases at V and 8 bases at J, with 16 bases between. DNA for the CDR3: TGTGCCAGCAGTGAGTCAGGGGTATACAGGGGCTACACCTTC. This codes for CASSESGVYRGYTF.

The V gene is TRBV7-2, the J gene TRBJ2-1, with D unresolved. This CDR3 has 16 amino acids. The germline V and J ends were trimmed by 0 bases and 3 bases, with 12 bases remaining between them. Germline CDR1 is SGHTA and CDR2 is FQGNSA. DNA for the CDR3: TGTGCCAGCAGCTTAGCGCTAGGCACTTACTACAATGAGCAGTTCTTC. Translation: CASSLALGTYYNEQFF. Combining the CDR3 with reference TRBV7-2 and TRBJ2-1 gives the whole variable domain GAGVSQSPSNKVTEKGKDVELRCDPISGHTALYWYRQSLGQGLEFLIYFQGNSAPDKSGLPSDRFSAERTGGSVSTLTIQRTQQEDSAVYLCASSLALGTYYNEQFFGPGTRLTVL.

This clone occurred once. This chain connects TRBV7-2 to TRBJ1-1, with 12 positions matching TRBD1. Germline V gives CDR1 SGHTA, CDR2 FQGNSA. The trim removed 3 bases at V and 4 bases at J, leaving 3 bases unmatched. This CDR3 region has 15 residues. This chain's CDR3 is CASSLGQGAGTEAFF. In nucleotides, the CDR3 is TGTGCCAGCAGCTTGGGACAGGGGGCGGGCACTGAAGCTTTCTTT.

V and J are TRBV5-1 and TRBJ2-5, with D tentatively TRBD2 (5 bases). Germline CDR1 is SGHRS and CDR2 is YFSETQ. The CDR3 has 18 residues. V was pared by 0 bases and J by 1 base, with 19 bases between. The CDR3 region has the DNA TGCGCCAGCAGCTTGGCCTCCCTTCGGAGGAAGATCCAAGAGACCCAGTACTTC. Its translation is CASSLASLRRKIQETQYF. The variable domain in full, completed from reference TRBV5-1 and TRBJ2-5, reads KAGVTQTPRYLIKTRGQQVTLSCSPISGHRSVSWYQQTPGQGLQFLFEYFSETQRNKGNFPGRFSGRQFSNSRSEMNVSTLELGDSALYLCASSLASLRRKIQETQYFGPGTRLLVL.

This chain links TRBV10-2 with TRBJ2-5; weak D call: TRBD2 (7 bases). Trimming cost V 1 base and J 5 bases, with 14 bases left between them. Germline V gene sequence: CDR1 WSHSY, CDR2 SAAADI. The CDR3 extends over 15 amino acids. The CDR3 DNA is TGCGCCAGCAGTGAGTGGGGGGGCGTTCGTGAGACCCAGTACTTC. Translation gives CASSEWGGVRETQYF.

J is TRBJ1-1 and V is TRBV7-2; TRBD1 might be the D (5 bases). Germline V gene sequence: CDR1 SGHTA, CDR2 FQGNSA. CDR3 size: 13 residues. Trimming shortened V by 6 bases and J by 3 bases, and 11 bases separated the two germline ends. CDR3: CASRSGVYTEAFF. The CDR3 DNA sequence: TGTGCCAGCAGATCGGGGGTTTACACTGAAGCTTTCTTT.

The chain recombines TRBV5-4 with TRBJ1-3; 7 bases match TRBD1. The CDR3 has 15 residues. Germline V CDR1 and CDR2: SGHNT, YYREEE (reference sequence). Trimming took 4 bases from V and 0 from J; bases not matched to a gene: 4. For the CDR3, the DNA is TGTGCCAGCAGCCGCCGGGACAGCTCTGGAAACACCATATATTTT. The encoded protein is CASSRRDSSGNTIYF. The variable domain in full, completed from reference TRBV5-4 and TRBJ1-3, reads ETGVTQSPTHLIKTRGQQVTLRCSSQSGHNTVSWYQQALGQGPQFIFQYYREEENGRGNFPPRFSGLQFPNYSSELNVNALELDDSALYLCASSRRDSSGNTIYFGEGSWLTVV.

V and J are TRBV6-2 or TRBV6-3 and TRBJ1-5; D gene ambiguous. This CDR3 is 16 amino acids long. Trimming pared 4 bases from V and 3 bases from J, leaving 16 bases between. CDR1 is MNHEY and CDR2 is SVGEGT in the germline V gene. CDR3 region: CASSFAATVFNQPQHF. CDR3 sequence (DNA): TGTGCCAGCAGTTTCGCCGCCACAGTTTTCAATCAGCCCCAGCATTTT.

CDR3 protein: CAWRAQVSNTEAFF. The CDR3 DNA sequence: TGTGCCTGGAGGGCCCAGGTCTCGAACACTGAAGCTTTCTTT. The rearrangement joins TRBV30 to TRBJ1-1; no firm D call. Looked up from germline, CDR1 is GTSNPN and CDR2 is SVGIG (reference sequence). Trimming shortened V by 3 bases and J by 1 base, and 12 bases separated the two germline ends. The CDR3 is made up of 14 amino acids.

J is TRBJ2-5 and V is TRBV19, with 7 nucleotides matching TRBD2. Unmatched junction bases numbered 7, after V lost 3 bases and J lost 3 bases. The CDR3 runs to 15 residues. Germline loops: CDR1 LNHDA, CDR2 SQIVND (reference sequence). CDR3 in DNA: TGTGCCAGTAGTATCGGACTAGGGGAAGAAGAGACCCAGTACTTC. It yields the protein CASSIGLGEEETQYF.

This chain links TRBV7-8 with TRBJ1-1; D might be TRBD1 (6 bases). This CDR3 has 14 residues. Germline V lookup: CDR1 SGHVS, CDR2 FQNEAQ. The V and J ends lost 5 bases and 9 bases respectively, with 19 bases between them. The DNA for the CDR3 is TGTGCCAGCAGCCCCCCCCTCGACGGGGGGCAAGCTTTCTTT. This sequence encodes CASSPPLDGGQAFF. Drawing the rest from reference TRBV7-8 and TRBJ1-1, the complete variable domain is GAGVSQSPRYKVAKRGQDVALRCDPISGHVSLFWYQQALGQGPEFLTYFQNEAQLDKSGLPSDRFFAERPEGSVSTLKIQRTQQEDSAVYLCASSPPLDGGQAFFGQGTRLTVV.

V and J are TRBV7-8 and TRBJ2-6; no definite D call. Trimming pared 0 bases from V and 3 bases from J, leaving 9 bases between. The CDR3 runs 16 residues. From germline, CDR1 is SGHVS and CDR2 FQNEAQ. DNA of the CDR3: TGTGCCAGCAGCTTAGCGCGTCATCATGGGGCCAACGTCCTGACTTTC. Amino acid sequence: CASSLARHHGANVLTF.

The chain has TRBV5-4 and TRBJ2-7; D is ambiguous. V was shortened by 0 bases and J by 0 bases, with 4 bases between the two germline ends. CDR3 length: 13 residues. The V gene's germline CDR1 is SGHNT and CDR2 YYREEE (reference sequence). In DNA, the CDR3 is TGTGCCAGCAGCTTGGTCGGCTCCTACGAGCAGTACTTC. Protein sequence: CASSLVGSYEQYF.

V and J are TRBV2 and TRBJ2-5, with D tentatively TRBD2 (5 bases). The germline V gene encodes CDR1 SNHLY and CDR2 FYNNEI. V was pared by 7 bases and J by 0 bases, with 18 bases between. The CDR3 extends over 16 amino acids. For the CDR3, the DNA is TGTGCCAGCAAGAAGTCGGCGGGTTCGTACCAAGAGACCCAGTACTTC. Amino acid sequence: CASKKSAGSYQETQYF. Supplemented by reference TRBV2 and TRBJ2-5, the full variable domain reads EPEVTQTPSHQVTQMGQEVILRCVPISNHLYFYWYRQILGQKVEFLVSFYNNEISEKSEIFDDQFSVERPDGSNFTLKIRSTKLEDSAMYFCASKKSAGSYQETQYFGPGTRLLVL.

The CDR3 sequence is CASRDRGPTQYF. The CDR3 region has the DNA TGTGCCAGCAGGGACAGGGGACCAACCCAGTACTTC. The chain joins TRBV2 to TRBJ2-5, with 9 nucleotides matching TRBD1. The CDR3 contains 12 residues. Trimming took 6 bases from V and 8 from J; bases not matched to a gene: 4. CDR1 and CDR2 from the germline V gene are SNHLY and FYNNEI. The full variable domain, completed using reference TRBV2 and TRBJ2-5, is EPEVTQTPSHQVTQMGQEVILRCVPISNHLYFYWYRQILGQKVEFLVSFYNNEISEKSEIFDDQFSVERPDGSNFTLKIRSTKLEDSAMYFCASRDRGPTQYFGPGTRLLVL.

The chain is built from TRBV7-2 and TRBJ2-4, with TRBD1 as a possible D gene (5 bases). The CDR3 loop spans 15 amino acids. Germline V gene sequence: CDR1 SGHTA, CDR2 FQGNSA. The V end lost 3 bases, the J end lost 6 bases, and 15 bases lay between the germline ends. CDR3 DNA: TGTGCCAGCAGCTTGGTCATGGGGCCTGGAAACATTCAGTACTTC. It encodes CASSLVMGPGNIQYF. Supplemented by reference TRBV7-2 and TRBJ2-4, the full variable domain reads GAGVSQSPSNKVTEKGKDVELRCDPISGHTALYWYRQSLGQGLEFLIYFQGNSAPDKSGLPSDRFSAERTGGSVSTLTIQRTQQEDSAVYLCASSLVMGPGNIQYFGAGTRLSVL.

The rearrangement uses TRBV27 and TRBJ1-5; D perhaps matches TRBD1 (6 bases). Germline V lookup: CDR1 MNHEY, CDR2 SMNVEV (reference sequence). This CDR3 comprises 16 residues. The V end lost 5 bases, the J end lost 5 bases, and 19 bases lay between the germline ends. This CDR3 is CASSHGNRGWDQPQHF. CDR3 in DNA: TGTGCCAGCAGTCATGGAAATAGGGGGTGGGATCAGCCCCAGCATTTT.

The genes are TRBV6-4 and TRBJ2-2; D is ambiguous. The CDR3 totals 13 residues. V lost 4 bases to trimming and J lost 5 bases, with 8 bases between them. From germline, CDR1 is MRHNA and CDR2 SNTAGT. The chain's CDR3 is CASSVERTGELFF. In DNA form, the CDR3 reads TGTGCCAGCAGTGTGGAGAGGACCGGGGAGCTGTTTTTT.

This chain uses TRBV28 with TRBJ1-2; D not resolved. The CDR3 is 14 residues long. The germline CDR1 and CDR2 sequences are MDHEN and SYDVKM. Trimming removed 4 bases from V and 4 bases from J, with 13 bases in between. CDR3 loop: CASSSGFLGYGYTF. CDR3 in DNA: TGTGCCAGCAGTTCCGGGTTCCTGGGCTATGGCTACACCTTC.

The chain couples TRBV6-4 to TRBJ1-5, with D possibly TRBD1 on 5 matching bases. The CDR3 is 16 amino acids. CDR1 MRHNA and CDR2 SNTAGT come from the germline V gene. The germline V and J ends were trimmed by 6 bases and 3 bases, with 18 bases remaining between them. The CDR3 is CASRPPGGRNNQPQHF. Written as DNA, the CDR3 is TGTGCCAGCAGACCTCCCGGGGGACGGAACAATCAGCCCCAGCATTTT.

The chain employs TRBV6-5 and TRBJ1-6, with 10 bases fitting TRBD1. V dropped 4 bases and J dropped 4; count of bases not matched to a gene: 4. Per germline, CDR1 MNHEY and CDR2 SVGAGI. The CDR3 contains 16 residues. CDR3 in DNA: TGTGCCAGCAGTTCCCGGGACAGGGGTTATAATTCACCCCTCCACTTT. Its translation: CASSSRDRGYNSPLHF.

The V call is TRBV19, the J call TRBJ1-5, with 12 bases aligning to TRBD1. V lost 5 bases and J lost 5; bases outside the gene matches: 10. Germline V lookup: CDR1 LNHDA, CDR2 SQIVND (reference sequence). The CDR3 is 17 amino acids. In DNA, the CDR3 is TGTGCCAGTAGTTCCACTCCCGGGACAGGGGGCGATCAGCCCCAGCATTTT. The encoded protein is CASSSTPGTGGDQPQHF.

The table lists this clone with a few counts. The chain joins TRBV7-3 to TRBJ1-1; D is unresolved. The germline CDR1 and CDR2 sequences are SGHTA and FQGTGA. The CDR3 spans 13 residues. V was trimmed by 3 bases and J by 1 base, leaving 6 bases between them. The CDR3 region has the DNA TGTGCCAGCAGCTTGAGATGGAACACTGAAGCTTTCTTT. It encodes CASSLRWNTEAFF.

J is TRBJ2-5 and V is TRBV2, with D perhaps TRBD2 (6 bases). The CDR3 has 13 amino acids. Germline loops: CDR1 SNHLY, CDR2 FYNNEI. The ends were cut back, 6 bases at V and 4 bases at J, with 12 bases in the middle. This chain's CDR3 is CASRITEGETQYF. The CDR3, as DNA: TGTGCCAGCAGAATAACGGAGGGAGAGACCCAGTACTTC.

The chain is built from TRBV5-1 and TRBJ1-5, with 7 bases identical to TRBD1. Germline assignment: CDR1 SGHRS and CDR2 YFSETQ. The length of the CDR3 is 15 residues. Trimming removed 3 bases from V and 1 base from J; junction bases left unmatched: 4. CDR3 residues: CASSWDSGSNQPQHF. The CDR3 DNA sequence: TGCGCCAGCAGCTGGGACAGTGGAAGCAATCAGCCCCAGCATTTT.

Here the CDR3 reads CASSLGGTGNQPQHF. Here the CDR3 DNA reads TGTGCCAGCAGCTTAGGAGGGACAGGAAATCAGCCCCAGCATTTT. The chain is built from TRBV7-2 and TRBJ1-5; 8 nucleotides match TRBD1. CDR1 SGHTA and CDR2 FQGNSA come from the germline V gene. The junction had 3 bases not matched to a gene; V was cut back by 1 base and J by 4 bases. CDR3 length: 15 amino acids.

The rearrangement links TRBV18 to TRBJ2-2; D possibly corresponds to TRBD1 (6 bases). V lost 3 bases, J lost 6 bases, and 11 bases lay in between. CDR1 KGHSH and CDR2 LQKENI come from the germline V gene. The CDR3 is 14 residues long. CDR3 region: CASSPNREAGELFF. DNA of the CDR3: TGTGCCAGCTCACCGAACAGGGAAGCCGGGGAGCTGTTTTTT.

This sequence joins TRBV5-1 and TRBJ1-1; D ambiguous. Germline lookup yields CDR1 SGHRS and CDR2 YFSETQ. V lost 1 base and J 3 bases, leaving 10 bases between the germline ends. The CDR3 totals 14 residues. The CDR3 DNA reads TGCGCCAGCAGCTTGCAGCGGTTTGACACTGAAGCTTTCTTT. This encodes CASSLQRFDTEAFF.

The V gene is TRBV12-3 or TRBV12-4, the J gene TRBJ2-7; TRBD2 is a possible D gene (6 bases). This CDR3 contains 12 residues. V shed 4 bases and J shed 4 bases, with 8 bases lying between them. The CDR3 loop reads CASSWGVYEQYF. The CDR3 bases are TGTGCCAGCAGTTGGGGGGTTTACGAGCAGTACTTC.

The rearrangement uses TRBV5-4 and TRBJ2-1, with a possible D match to TRBD2 (6 bases). Germline-derived CDR1 and CDR2 are SGHNT and YYREEE (reference sequence). The CDR3 extends over 16 amino acids. V lost 9 bases, J lost 1 base, and 20 bases lay in between. CDR3: CATRDLNFGSYNEQFF. The CDR3 DNA is TGTGCCACACGGGACTTAAACTTTGGTTCCTACAATGAGCAGTTCTTC.

The chain joins TRBV12-3 or TRBV12-4 to TRBJ1-1, with D perhaps matching TRBD1 (5 bases). Between the trimmed V and J ends, which lost 6 bases and 8 bases, there was a span of 16 bases. The CDR3 is made up of 13 amino acids. CDR3 loop: CASRVDRAGEAFF. As DNA, the CDR3 is TGTGCCAGCAGGGTAGATCGAGCAGGGGAAGCTTTCTTT.